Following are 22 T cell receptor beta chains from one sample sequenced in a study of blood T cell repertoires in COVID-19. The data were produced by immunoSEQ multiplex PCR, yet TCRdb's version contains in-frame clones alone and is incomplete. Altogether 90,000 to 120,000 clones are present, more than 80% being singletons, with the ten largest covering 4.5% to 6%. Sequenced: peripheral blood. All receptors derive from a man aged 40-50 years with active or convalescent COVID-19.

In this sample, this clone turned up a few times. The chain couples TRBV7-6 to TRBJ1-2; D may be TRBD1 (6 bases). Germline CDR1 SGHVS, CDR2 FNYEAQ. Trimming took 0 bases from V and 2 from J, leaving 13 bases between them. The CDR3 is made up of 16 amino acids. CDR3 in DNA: TGTGCCAGCAGCTTAGCCCCGGACAGCAGCAACTATGGCTACACCTTC. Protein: CASSLAPDSSNYGYTF.

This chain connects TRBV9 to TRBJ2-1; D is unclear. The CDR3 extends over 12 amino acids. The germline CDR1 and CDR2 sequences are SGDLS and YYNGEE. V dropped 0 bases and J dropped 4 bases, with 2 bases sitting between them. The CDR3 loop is CASSVVYNEQFF. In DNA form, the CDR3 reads TGTGCCAGCAGCGTAGTATACAATGAGCAGTTCTTC.

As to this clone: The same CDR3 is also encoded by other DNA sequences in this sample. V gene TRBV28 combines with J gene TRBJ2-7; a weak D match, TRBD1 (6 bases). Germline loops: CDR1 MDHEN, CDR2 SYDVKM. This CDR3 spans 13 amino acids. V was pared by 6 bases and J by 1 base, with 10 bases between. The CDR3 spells CASRLQGSYEQYF. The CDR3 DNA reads TGTGCCAGCAGGTTACAGGGATCCTACGAGCAGTACTTC.

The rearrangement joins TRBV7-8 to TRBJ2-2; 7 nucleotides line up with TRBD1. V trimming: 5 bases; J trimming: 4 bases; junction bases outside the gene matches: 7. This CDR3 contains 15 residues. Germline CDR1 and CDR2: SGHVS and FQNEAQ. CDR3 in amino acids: CASSRDRAGTGELFF. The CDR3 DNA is TGTGCCAGCAGCCGAGACAGGGCTGGCACCGGGGAGCTGTTTTTT.

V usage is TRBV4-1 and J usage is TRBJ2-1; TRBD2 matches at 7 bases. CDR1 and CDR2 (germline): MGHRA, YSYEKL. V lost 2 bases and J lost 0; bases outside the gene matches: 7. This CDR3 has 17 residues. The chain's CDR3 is CASSQREGTFSYNEQFF. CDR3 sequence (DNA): TGCGCCAGCAGCCAAAGGGAGGGGACTTTCTCCTACAATGAGCAGTTCTTC.

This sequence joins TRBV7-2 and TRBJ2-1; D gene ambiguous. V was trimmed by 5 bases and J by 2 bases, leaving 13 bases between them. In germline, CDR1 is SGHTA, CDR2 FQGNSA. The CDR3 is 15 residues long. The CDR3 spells CASSATWAPYNEQFF. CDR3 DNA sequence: TGTGCCAGCAGCGCGACCTGGGCTCCCTACAATGAGCAGTTCTTC.

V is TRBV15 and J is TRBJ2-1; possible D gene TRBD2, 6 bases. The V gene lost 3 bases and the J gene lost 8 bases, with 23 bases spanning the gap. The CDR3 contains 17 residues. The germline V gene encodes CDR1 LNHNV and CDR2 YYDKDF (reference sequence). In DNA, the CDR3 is TGTGCCACCAGCAGGGGATACGGAGGGCCCCCGAACGATGAGCAGTTCTTC. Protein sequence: CATSRGYGGPPNDEQFF.

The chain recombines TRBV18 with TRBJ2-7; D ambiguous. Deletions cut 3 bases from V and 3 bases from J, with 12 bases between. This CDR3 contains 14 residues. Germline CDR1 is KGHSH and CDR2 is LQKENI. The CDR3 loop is CASSPDSRSYEQYF. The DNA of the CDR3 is TGTGCCAGCTCACCTGATTCTAGGAGCTACGAGCAGTACTTC. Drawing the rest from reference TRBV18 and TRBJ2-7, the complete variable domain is NAGVMQNPRHLVRRRGQEARLRCSPMKGHSHVYWYRQLPEEGLKFMVYLQKENIIDESGMPKERFSAEFPKEGPSILRIQQVVRGDSAAYFCASSPDSRSYEQYFGPGTRLTVT.

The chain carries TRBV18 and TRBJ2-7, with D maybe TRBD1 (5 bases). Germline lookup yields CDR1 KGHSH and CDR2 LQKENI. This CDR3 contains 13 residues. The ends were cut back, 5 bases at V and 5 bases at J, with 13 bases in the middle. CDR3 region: CASSLGQGNEQYF. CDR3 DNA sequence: TGTGCCAGCTCATTGGGGCAGGGAAACGAGCAGTACTTC.

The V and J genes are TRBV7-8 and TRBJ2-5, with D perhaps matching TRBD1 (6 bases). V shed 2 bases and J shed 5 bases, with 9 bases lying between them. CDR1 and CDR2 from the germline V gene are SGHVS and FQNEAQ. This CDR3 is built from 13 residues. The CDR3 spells CASSLSQGETQYF. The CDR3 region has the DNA TGTGCCAGCAGCTTAAGTCAGGGGGAGACCCAGTACTTC.

The CDR3: CASSQDWGSYEQYF. Written as DNA, the CDR3 is TGTGCCAGCAGCCAAGATTGGGGCAGCTACGAGCAGTACTTC. J is TRBJ2-7 and V is TRBV3-1 (or the pseudogene TRBV3-2), with D perhaps TRBD1 (5 bases). Germline V lookup: CDR1 LGHDT, CDR2 YNNKEL (reference sequence). CDR3 length: 14 residues. The V end lost 0 bases, the J end lost 3 bases, and 9 bases lay between the germline ends.

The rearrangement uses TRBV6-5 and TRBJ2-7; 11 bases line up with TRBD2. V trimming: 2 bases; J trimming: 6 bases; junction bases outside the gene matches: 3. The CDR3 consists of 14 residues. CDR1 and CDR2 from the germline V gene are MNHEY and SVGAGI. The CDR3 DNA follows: TGTGCCAGCAGTTACGTTGGGACTAGCGGCGAGCAGTACTTC. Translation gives CASSYVGTSGEQYF.

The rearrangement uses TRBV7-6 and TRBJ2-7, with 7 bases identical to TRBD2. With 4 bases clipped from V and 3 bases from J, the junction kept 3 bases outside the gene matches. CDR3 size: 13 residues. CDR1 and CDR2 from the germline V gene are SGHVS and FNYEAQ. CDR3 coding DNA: TGTGCCAGCAGCTACTCGGGAGGCTACGAGCAGTACTTC. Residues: CASSYSGGYEQYF.

CDR3 DNA: TGTGCCACCAGCAGAGATTGGGCGGGAGCCAGCGAGCAGTTCTTC. Translation: CATSRDWAGASEQFF. This rearrangement joins TRBV15 to TRBJ2-1, with 7 bases fitting TRBD2. Per the germline V gene, CDR1 is LNHNV and CDR2 is YYDKDF (reference sequence). The CDR3 is made up of 15 amino acids. Losses at the gene ends were 0 bases for V and 10 bases for J; bases not matched to a gene: 9. Full variable domain (missing parts from reference TRBV15 and TRBJ2-1): DAMVIQNPRYQVTQFGKPVTLSCSQTLNHNVMYWYQQKSSQAPKLLFHYYDKDFNNEADTPDNFQSRRPNTSFCFLDIRSPGLGDTAMYLCATSRDWAGASEQFFGPGTRLTVL.

CDR3 loop: CATGGWGRAILNTEAFF. The CDR3 DNA reads as TGTGCCACGGGGGGATGGGGCAGAGCAATACTGAACACTGAAGCTTTCTTT. This chain connects TRBV28 to TRBJ1-1; D might be TRBD1 (5 bases). CDR1 and CDR2 from the germline V gene are MDHEN and SYDVKM. The germline V and J ends were trimmed by 10 bases and 0 bases, with 24 bases remaining between them. The CDR3 covers 17 residues.

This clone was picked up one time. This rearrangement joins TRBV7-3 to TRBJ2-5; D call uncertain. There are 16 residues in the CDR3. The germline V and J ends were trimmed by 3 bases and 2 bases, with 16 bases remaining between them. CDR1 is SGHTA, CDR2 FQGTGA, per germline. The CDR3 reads CASSLGGSKRQETQYF. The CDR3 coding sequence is TGTGCCAGCAGCTTGGGTGGCTCGAAGCGACAAGAGACCCAGTACTTC.

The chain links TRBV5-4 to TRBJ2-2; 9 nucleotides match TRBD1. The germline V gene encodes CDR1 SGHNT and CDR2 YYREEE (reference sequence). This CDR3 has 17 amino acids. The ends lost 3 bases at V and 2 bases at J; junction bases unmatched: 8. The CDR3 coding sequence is TGTGCCAGCAGCTCAGGTACAGGGGGCGGTAACACCGGGGAGCTGTTTTTT. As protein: CASSSGTGGGNTGELFF.

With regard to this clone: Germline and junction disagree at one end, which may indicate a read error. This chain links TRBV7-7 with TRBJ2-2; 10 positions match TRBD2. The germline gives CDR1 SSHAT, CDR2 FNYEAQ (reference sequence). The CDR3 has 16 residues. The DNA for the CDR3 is TGTGCTAGCAGCTCCCTAGCGGGAGATTCTACCGGGGAGCTGTTTTTT. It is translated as CASSSLAGDSTGELFF. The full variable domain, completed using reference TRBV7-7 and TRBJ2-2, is GAGVSQSPRYKVTKRGQDVTLRCDPISSHATLYWYQQALGQGPEFLTYFNYEAQPDKSGLPSDRFSAERPEGSISTLTIQRTEQRDSAMYRCASSSLAGDSTGELFFGEGSRLTVL.

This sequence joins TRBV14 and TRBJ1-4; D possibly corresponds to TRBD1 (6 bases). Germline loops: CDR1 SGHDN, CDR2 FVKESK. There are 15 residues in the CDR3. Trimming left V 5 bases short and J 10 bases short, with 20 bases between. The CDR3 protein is CASSNQGPGVGKLFF. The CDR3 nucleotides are TGTGCCAGCAGCAATCAGGGGCCCGGGGTCGGAAAACTGTTTTTT.

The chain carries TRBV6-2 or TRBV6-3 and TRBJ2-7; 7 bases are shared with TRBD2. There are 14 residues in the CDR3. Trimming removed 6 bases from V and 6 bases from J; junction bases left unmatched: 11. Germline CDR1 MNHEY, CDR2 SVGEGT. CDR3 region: CASSRPNGEGEQYF. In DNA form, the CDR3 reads TGTGCCAGCAGCCGTCCTAATGGGGAGGGCGAGCAGTACTTC.

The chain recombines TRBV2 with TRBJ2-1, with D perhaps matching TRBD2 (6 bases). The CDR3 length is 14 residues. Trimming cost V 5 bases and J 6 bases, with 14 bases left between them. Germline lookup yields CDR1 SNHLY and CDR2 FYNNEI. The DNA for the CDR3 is TGTGCCAGCAGTTTGGAGGGAGACAGCAATGAGCAGTTCTTC. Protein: CASSLEGDSNEQFF. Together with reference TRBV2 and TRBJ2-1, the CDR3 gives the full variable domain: EPEVTQTPSHQVTQMGQEVILRCVPISNHLYFYWYRQILGQKVEFLVSFYNNEISEKSEIFDDQFSVERPDGSNFTLKIRSTKLEDSAMYFCASSLEGDSNEQFFGPGTRLTVL.

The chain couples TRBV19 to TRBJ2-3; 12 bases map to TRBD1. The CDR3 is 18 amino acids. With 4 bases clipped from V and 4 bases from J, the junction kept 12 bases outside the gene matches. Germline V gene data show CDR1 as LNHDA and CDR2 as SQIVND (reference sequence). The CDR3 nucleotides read TGTGCCAGTAGTACTCCCGGGACAGGGGGCCTGAAGGCAGATACGCAGTATTTT. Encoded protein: CASSTPGTGGLKADTQYF.